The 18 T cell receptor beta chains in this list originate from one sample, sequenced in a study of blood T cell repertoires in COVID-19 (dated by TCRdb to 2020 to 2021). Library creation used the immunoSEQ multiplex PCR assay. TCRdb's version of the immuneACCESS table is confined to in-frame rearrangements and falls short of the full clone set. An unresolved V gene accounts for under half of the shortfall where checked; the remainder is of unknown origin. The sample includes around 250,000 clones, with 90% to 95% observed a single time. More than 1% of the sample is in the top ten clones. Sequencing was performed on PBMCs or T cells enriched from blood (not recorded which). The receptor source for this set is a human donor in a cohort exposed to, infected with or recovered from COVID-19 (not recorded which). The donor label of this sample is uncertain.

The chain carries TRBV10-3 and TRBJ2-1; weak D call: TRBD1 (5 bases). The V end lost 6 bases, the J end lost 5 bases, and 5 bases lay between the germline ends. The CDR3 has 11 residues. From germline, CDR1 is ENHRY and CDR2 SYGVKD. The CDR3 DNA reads TGTGCCATCAGAGGGGACAATGAGCAGTTCTTC. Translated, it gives CAIRGDNEQFF.

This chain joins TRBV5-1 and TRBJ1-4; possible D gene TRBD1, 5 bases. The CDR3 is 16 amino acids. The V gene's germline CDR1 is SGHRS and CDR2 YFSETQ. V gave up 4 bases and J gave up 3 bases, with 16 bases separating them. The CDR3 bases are TGCGCCAGCAGCCTTGGGGTTGACAGAGCTAATGAAAAACTGTTTTTT. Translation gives CASSLGVDRANEKLFF.

The CDR3 region has the DNA TGCGCCAGCAGCAGCGGGGGCCACCAAGAGACCCAGTACTTC. Protein sequence: CASSSGGHQETQYF. The J gene is TRBJ2-5, the V gene TRBV5-1; 8 bases are shared with TRBD2. Per germline, CDR1 SGHRS and CDR2 YFSETQ. After removal of 4 bases from V and 0 bases from J, the junction contained 2 bases not matched to a gene. The CDR3 runs 14 residues.

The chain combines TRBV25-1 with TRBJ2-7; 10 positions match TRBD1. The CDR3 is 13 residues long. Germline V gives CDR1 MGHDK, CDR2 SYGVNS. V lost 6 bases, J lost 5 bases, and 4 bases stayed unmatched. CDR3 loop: CASSADRGDEQYF. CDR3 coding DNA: TGTGCCAGCAGCGCGGACAGGGGGGACGAGCAGTACTTC.

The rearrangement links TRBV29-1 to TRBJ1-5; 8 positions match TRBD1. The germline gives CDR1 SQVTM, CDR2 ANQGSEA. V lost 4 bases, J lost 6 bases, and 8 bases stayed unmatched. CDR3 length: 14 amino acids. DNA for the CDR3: TGCAGCGTTGCGGAGACAGGGGTGAGTCAGCCCCAGCATTTT. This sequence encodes CSVAETGVSQPQHF.

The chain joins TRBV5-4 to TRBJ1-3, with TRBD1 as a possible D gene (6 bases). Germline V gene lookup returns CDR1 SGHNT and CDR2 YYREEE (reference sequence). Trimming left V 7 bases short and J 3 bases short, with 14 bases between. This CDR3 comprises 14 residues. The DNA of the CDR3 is TGTGCCAGCCAGGACAGCTCGGGTGGAAACACCATATATTTT. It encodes CASQDSSGGNTIYF.

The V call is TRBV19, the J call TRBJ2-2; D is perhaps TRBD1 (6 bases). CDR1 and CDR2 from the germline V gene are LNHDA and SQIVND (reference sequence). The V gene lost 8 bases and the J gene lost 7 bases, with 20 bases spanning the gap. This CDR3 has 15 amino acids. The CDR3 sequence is CASGSQQGVIGELFF. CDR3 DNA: TGTGCCAGTGGATCCCAACAGGGAGTCATCGGGGAGCTGTTTTTT.

For the CDR3, the DNA is TGTGCCAGCAGCGGGAGAGCGGGGCTTAATCAGCCCCAGCATTTT. Its protein product is CASSGRAGLNQPQHF. V is TRBV5-8 and J is TRBJ1-5, with D possibly TRBD1 on 5 matching bases. The germline CDR1 and CDR2 sequences are SGHTS and YDEGEE. The V and J ends lost 4 bases and 4 bases respectively, with 15 bases between them. The CDR3 sequence is 15 residues long.

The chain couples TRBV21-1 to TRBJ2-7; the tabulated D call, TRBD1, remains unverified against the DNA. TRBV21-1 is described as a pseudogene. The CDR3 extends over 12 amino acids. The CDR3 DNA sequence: TGTGCCAGCCTAAACAGGGGTCACGAGCAGTACTTC. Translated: CASLNRGHEQYF.

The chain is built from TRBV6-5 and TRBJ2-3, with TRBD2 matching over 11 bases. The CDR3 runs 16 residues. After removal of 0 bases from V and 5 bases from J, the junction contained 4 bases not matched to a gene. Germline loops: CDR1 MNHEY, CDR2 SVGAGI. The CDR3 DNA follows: TGTGCCAGCAGTTACTCCCGCCTAGCGGGGGGAGATACGCAGTATTTT. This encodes CASSYSRLAGGDTQYF.

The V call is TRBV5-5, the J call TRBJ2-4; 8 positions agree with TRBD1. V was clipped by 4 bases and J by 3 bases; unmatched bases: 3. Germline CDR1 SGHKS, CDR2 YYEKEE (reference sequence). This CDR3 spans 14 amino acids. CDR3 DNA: TGTGCCAGCAGCGAGACAGGGGACAAAAACATTCAGTACTTC. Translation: CASSETGDKNIQYF.

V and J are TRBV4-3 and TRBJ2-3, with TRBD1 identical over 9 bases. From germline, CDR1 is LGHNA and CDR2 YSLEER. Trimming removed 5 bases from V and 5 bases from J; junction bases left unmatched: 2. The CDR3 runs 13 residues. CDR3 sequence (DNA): TGCGCCAGCAGCAAGGACAGGGGAGATACGCAGTATTTT. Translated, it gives CASSKDRGDTQYF.

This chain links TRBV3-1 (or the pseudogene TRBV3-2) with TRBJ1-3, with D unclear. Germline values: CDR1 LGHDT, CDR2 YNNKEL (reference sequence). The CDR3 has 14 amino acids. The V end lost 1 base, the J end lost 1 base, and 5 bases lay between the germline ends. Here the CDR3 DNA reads TGTGCCAGCAGCCAAGGCGGGTCTGGAAACACCATATATTTT. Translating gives CASSQGGSGNTIYF.

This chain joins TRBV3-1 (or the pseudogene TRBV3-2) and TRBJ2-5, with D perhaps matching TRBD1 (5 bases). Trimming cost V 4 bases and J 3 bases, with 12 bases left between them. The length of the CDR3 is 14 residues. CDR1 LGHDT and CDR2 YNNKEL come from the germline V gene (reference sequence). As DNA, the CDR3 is TGTGCCAGCAGCCCAGGGCGGATAAAAGAGACCCAGTACTTC. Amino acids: CASSPGRIKETQYF.

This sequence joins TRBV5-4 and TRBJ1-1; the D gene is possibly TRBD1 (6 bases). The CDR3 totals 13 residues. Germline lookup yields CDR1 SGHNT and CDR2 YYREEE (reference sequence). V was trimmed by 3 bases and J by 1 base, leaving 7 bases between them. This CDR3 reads CASSSGQNTEAFF. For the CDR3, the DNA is TGTGCCAGCAGCTCGGGACAGAACACTGAAGCTTTCTTT.

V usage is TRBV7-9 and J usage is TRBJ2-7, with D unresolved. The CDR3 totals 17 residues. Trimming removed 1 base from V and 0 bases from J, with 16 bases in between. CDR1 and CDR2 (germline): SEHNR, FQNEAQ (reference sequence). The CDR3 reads CASSLVWATRSSYEQYF. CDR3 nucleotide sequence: TGTGCCAGCAGCTTAGTGTGGGCGACACGCAGCTCCTACGAGCAGTACTTC. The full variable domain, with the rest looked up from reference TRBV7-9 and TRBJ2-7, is DTGVSQNPRHKITKRGQNVTFRCDPISEHNRLYWYRQTLGQGPEFLTYFQNEAQLEKSRLLSDRFSAERPKGSFSTLEIQRTEQGDSAMYLCASSLVWATRSSYEQYFGPGTRLTVT.

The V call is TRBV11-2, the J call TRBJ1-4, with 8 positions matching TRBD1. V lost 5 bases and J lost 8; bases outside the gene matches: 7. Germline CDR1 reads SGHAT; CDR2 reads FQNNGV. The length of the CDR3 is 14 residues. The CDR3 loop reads CASSAGQVQEKLFF. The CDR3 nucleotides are TGTGCCAGCAGCGCGGGACAGGTACAAGAAAAACTGTTTTTT. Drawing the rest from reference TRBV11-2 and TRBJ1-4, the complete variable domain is EAGVAQSPRYKIIEKRQSVAFWCNPISGHATLYWYQQILGQGPKLLIQFQNNGVVDDSQLPKDRFSAERLKGVDSTLKIQPAKLEDSAVYLCASSAGQVQEKLFFGSGTQLSVL.

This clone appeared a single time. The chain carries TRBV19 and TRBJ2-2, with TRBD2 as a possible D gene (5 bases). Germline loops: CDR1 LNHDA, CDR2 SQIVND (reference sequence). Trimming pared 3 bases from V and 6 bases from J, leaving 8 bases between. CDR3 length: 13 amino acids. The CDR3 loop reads CASSITSSGELFF. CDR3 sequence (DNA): TGTGCCAGTAGTATCACTAGTTCCGGGGAGCTGTTTTTT.